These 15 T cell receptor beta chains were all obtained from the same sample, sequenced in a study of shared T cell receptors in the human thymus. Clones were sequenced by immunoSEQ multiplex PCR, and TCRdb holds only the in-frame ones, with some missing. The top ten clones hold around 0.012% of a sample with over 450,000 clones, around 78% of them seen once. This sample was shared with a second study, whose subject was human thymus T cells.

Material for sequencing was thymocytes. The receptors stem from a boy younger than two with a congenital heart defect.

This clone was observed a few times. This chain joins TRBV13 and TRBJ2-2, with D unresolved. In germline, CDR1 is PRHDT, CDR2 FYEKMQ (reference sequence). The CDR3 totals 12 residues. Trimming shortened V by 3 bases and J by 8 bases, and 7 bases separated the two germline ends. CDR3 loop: CASSFYQGELFF. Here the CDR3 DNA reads TGTGCCAGCAGCTTCTACCAAGGGGAGCTGTTTTTT.

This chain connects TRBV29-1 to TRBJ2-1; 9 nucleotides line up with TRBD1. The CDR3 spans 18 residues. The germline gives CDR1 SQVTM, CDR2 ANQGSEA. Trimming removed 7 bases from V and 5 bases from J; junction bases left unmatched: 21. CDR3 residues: CSAAVDRGPWRGHNEQFF. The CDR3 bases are TGCAGCGCTGCCGTGGACAGGGGACCCTGGCGGGGCCACAATGAGCAGTTCTTC.

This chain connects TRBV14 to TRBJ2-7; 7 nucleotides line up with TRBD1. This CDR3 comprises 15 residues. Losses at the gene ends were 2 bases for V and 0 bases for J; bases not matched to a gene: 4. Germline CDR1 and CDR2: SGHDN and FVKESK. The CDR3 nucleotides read TGTGCCAGCAGCCAATCGGACAGGTGCTCCTACGAGCAGTACTTC. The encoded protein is CASSQSDRCSYEQYF.

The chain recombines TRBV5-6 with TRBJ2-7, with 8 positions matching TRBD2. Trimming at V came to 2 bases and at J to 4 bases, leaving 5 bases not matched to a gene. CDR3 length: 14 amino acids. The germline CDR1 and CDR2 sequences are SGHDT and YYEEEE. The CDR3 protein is CASSLAVAGYEQYF. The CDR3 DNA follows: TGTGCCAGCAGCTTAGCGGTAGCGGGATACGAGCAGTACTTC.

The CDR3 sequence is CAISAGSSGTDTQYF. For the CDR3, the DNA is TGTGCCATCAGTGCCGGGAGCTCTGGCACAGATACGCAGTATTTT. The genes are TRBV10-3 and TRBJ2-3; the D gene is possibly TRBD2 (6 bases). V lost 4 bases and J lost 1, with 12 bases in between. This CDR3 is 15 amino acids long. Looked up from germline, CDR1 is ENHRY and CDR2 is SYGVKD.

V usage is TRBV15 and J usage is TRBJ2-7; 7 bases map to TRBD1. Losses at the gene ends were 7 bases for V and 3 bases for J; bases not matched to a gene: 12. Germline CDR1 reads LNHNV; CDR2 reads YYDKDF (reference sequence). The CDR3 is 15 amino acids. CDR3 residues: CATNLTGTAFYEQYF. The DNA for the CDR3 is TGTGCCACCAACCTTACCGGGACAGCATTCTACGAGCAGTACTTC.

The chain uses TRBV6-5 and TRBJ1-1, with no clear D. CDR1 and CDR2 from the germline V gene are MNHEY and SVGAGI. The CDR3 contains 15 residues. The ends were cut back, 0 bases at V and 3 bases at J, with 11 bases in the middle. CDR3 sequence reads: CASSYSMFQDTEAFF. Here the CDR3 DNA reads TGTGCCAGCAGTTACTCGATGTTTCAGGACACTGAAGCTTTCTTT.

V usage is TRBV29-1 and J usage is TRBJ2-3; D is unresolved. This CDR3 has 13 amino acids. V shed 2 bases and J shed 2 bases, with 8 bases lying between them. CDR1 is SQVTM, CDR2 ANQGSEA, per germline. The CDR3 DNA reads TGCAGCGTTGAAACCAGGATCACAGATACGCAGTATTTT. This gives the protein CSVETRITDTQYF.

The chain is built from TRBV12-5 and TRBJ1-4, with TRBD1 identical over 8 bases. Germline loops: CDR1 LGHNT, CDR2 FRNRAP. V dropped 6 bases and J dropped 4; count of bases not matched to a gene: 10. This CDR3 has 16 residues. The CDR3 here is CASGPQQGGVNEKLFF. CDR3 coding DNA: TGTGCTAGTGGACCCCAACAGGGGGGAGTTAATGAAAAACTGTTTTTT.

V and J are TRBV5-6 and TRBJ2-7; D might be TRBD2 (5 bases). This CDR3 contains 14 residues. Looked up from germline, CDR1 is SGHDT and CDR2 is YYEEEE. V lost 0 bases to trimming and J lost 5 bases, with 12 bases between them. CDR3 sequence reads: CASSLGREVDEQYF. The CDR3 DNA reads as TGTGCCAGCAGCTTGGGACGGGAAGTCGACGAGCAGTACTTC.

This chain's CDR3 is CASTVDGYGYTF. CDR3 in DNA: TGTGCCAGTACCGTCGACGGGTATGGCTACACCTTC. This chain uses TRBV19 with TRBJ1-2; no reliable D call. Germline values: CDR1 LNHDA, CDR2 SQIVND (reference sequence). The CDR3 runs 12 residues. V was cut by 7 bases and J by 5 bases, with 11 bases left in between.

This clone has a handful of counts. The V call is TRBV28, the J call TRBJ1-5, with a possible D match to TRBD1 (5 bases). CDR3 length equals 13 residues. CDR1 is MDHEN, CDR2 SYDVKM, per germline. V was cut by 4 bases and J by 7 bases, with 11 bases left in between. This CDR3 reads CASSSRVEQPQHF. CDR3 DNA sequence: TGTGCCAGCAGTTCCAGGGTCGAGCAGCCCCAGCATTTT.

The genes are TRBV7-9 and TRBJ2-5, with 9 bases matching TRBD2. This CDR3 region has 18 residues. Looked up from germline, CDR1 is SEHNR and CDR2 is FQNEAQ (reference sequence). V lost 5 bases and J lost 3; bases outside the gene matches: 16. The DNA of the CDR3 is TGTGCCAGCAGCCCCGGGGGAGCGGGAGGAGTTCGGGAAGAGACCCAGTACTTC. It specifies CASSPGGAGGVREETQYF.

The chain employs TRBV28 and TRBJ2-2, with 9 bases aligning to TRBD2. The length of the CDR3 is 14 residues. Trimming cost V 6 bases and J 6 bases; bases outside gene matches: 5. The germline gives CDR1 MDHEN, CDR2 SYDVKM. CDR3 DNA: TGTGCCAGCAGGTCGGGACTAGCCGCCGGGGAGCTGTTTTTT. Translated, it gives CASRSGLAAGELFF.

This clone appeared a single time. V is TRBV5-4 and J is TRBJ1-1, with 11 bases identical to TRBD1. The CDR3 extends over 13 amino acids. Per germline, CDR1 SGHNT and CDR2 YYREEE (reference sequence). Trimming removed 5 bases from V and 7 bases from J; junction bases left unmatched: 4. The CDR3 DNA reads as TGTGCCAGCAGGAGGACAGGGGGCATTGAAGCTTTCTTT. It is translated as CASRRTGGIEAFF. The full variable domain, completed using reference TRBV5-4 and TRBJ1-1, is ETGVTQSPTHLIKTRGQQVTLRCSSQSGHNTVSWYQQALGQGPQFIFQYYREEENGRGNFPPRFSGLQFPNYSSELNVNALELDDSALYLCASRRTGGIEAFFGQGTRLTVV.